The entry that follows covers one TCR beta chain sequence. Its specificity is not known. The table came from immunoSEQ multiplex PCR; TCRdb's copy has only in-frame clones and leaves some out. This table holds 83,000 or so clones, 70% to 85% found once. This sample stems from a study of OX40 agonist ivuxolimab in advanced cancers. Findings and limits, study-wide: Nonresponders included some who also had low normalized T-cell clonal expansion.

The starting material was CD4+ or CD8+ T cells sorted from blood, obtained in a trial of the OX40 agonist ivuxolimab. The sequence was obtained from an adult with an advanced solid tumor such as melanoma, head and neck, liver or kidney cancer.

The CDR3 loop reads CASSTTSGRYYEQYF. The CDR3 DNA sequence: TGTGCCAGCAGCACCACTAGCGGGAGATACTACGAGCAGTACTTC. The genes are TRBV4-2 and TRBJ2-7; 11 bases match TRBD2. Germline assignment: CDR1 LGHNA and CDR2 YNFKEQ. There are 15 residues in the CDR3. Germline trimming cut 5 bases from V and 3 bases from J; bases unmatched to any gene: 6.